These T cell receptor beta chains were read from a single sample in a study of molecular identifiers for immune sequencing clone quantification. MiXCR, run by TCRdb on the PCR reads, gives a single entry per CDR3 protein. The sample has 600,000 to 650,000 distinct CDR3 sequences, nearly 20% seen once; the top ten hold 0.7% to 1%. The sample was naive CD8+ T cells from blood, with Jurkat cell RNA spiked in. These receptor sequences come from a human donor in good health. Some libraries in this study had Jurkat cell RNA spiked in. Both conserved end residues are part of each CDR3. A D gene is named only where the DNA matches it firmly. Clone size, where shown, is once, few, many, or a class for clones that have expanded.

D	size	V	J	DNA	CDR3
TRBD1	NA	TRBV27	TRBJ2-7	TGTGCCAGCAGGGGGCGGGACAGGGGGAGAGAGCAGTACTTC	CASRGRDRGREQYF
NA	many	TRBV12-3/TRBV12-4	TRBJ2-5	TGTGCCAGCAGCTACCGGGGACTCAGATTGGGCCAGTACTTC	CASSYRGLRLGQYF
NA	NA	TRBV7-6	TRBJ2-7	TGTGCCAGCAGCCCCGAAGGGATCCACTCCTACGAGCAGTACTTC	CASSPEGIHSYEQYF
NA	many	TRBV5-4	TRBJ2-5	TGTGCCAGCAGCTTGGGCGAGTCCCCCGAGACCCAGTACTTC	CASSLGESPETQYF
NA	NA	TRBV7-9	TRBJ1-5	TGTGCCAGCAGCCCCGGCGGTAATAGCAATCAGCCCCAGCATTTT	CASSPGGNSNQPQHF
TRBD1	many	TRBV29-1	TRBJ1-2	TGCAGCGTTGAGAGGGACAGCGGCTATGGCTACACCTTC	CSVERDSGYGYTF
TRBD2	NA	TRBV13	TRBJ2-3	TGTGCCAGCAGCTCACCTTTCGGGACTAGCGGGAGGCCCGACACAGATACGCAGTATTTT	CASSSPFGTSGRPDTDTQYF
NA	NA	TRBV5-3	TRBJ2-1	TGTGCCAGCAGCTTGGGGCTAGGGGGGCGGAATGAGCAGTTCTTC	CASSLGLGGRNEQFF
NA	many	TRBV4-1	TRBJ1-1	TGCGCCAGCAGCCAAGTCAAGGGCACTGAAGCTTTCTTT	CASSQVKGTEAFF
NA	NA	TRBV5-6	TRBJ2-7	TGTGCCAGCAGCTTGGATGTGGGGGCAAACGAGCAGTACTTC	CASSLDVGANEQYF
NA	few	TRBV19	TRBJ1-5	TGTGCCAGTAGAGACAGTCTCAATCAGCCCCAGCATTTT	CASRDSLNQPQHF
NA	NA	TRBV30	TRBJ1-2	TGTGCCTGGAGGAGGAGGGGGAAGTATGGCTACACCTTC	CAWRRRGKYGYTF
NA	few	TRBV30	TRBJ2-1	TGTGCCTGGAGTATCAGTCACAATGAGCAGTTCTTC	CAWSISHNEQFF
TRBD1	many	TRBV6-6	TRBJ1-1	TGTGCCAGCAGCTATTATACAGGGGTGAACACTGAAGCTTTCTTT	CASSYYTGVNTEAFF
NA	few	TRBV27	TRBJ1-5	TGTGCCAGCAGTTTATTGGCGAATCTTGGGCAGCCCCAGCATTTT	CASSLLANLGQPQHF
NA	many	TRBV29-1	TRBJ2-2	TGCAGCGTTGAGGGTACCGGGGGAACCGGGGAGCTGTTTTTT	CSVEGTGGTGELFF
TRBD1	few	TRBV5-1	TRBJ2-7	TGCGCCAGCAGCCCTCTCCAGGGGGCGTGGGACGAGCAGTACTTC	CASSPLQGAWDEQYF
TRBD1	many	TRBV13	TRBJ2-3	TGTGCCAGCAGCGCTAGGGACAGGGTAAATACGCAGTATTTT	CASSARDRVNTQYF
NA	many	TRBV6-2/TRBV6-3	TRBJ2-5	TGTGCCAGCAGGGCCGCGACCGGAGAGACCCAGTACTTC	CASRAATGETQYF
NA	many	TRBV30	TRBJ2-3	TGTGGCTGGAGGCCCGGGGGTTCTAGCACAGATACGCAGTATTTT	CGWRPGGSSTDTQYF
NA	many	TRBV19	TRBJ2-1	TGTGCCAGTAGTCCAACCGCCAATGAGCAGTTCTTC	CASSPTANEQFF
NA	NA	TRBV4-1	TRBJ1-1	TGCGCCAGCAGCCTTGAATTATTTCAGGGGAACACTGAAGCTTTCTTT	CASSLELFQGNTEAFF
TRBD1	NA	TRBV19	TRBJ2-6	TGTGCCAGTATAGGTATTGCCAGGGGGTTCTCAGGGGCCAACGTCCTGACTTTC	CASIGIARGFSGANVLTF
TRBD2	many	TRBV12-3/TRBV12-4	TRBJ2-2	TGTGCCAGCAGTGACGCTGGGACTAGATTCCCCGGGGAGCTGTTTTTT	CASSDAGTRFPGELFF
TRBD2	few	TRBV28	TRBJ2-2	TGTGCCAGCAGTCAGCGGGAGTGGGGGACCGGGGAGCTGTTTTTT	CASSQREWGTGELFF
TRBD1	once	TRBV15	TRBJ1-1	TGTGCCGCCAGCAGAGATAGGGGGCCGAACACTGAAGCTTTCTTT	CAASRDRGPNTEAFF
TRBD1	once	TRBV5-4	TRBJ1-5	TGTGCCAGCCCTCAGGGGGGGATCAGCACTCAGCCCCAGCATTTT	CASPQGGISTQPQHF
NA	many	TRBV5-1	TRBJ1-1	TGCGCCAGCAGCTTGCTTAACAGGGAATCTGAAGCTTTCTTT	CASSLLNRESEAFF
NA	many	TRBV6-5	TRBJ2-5	TGTGCCAGCCTGGGGGGGGGCGACGAGGAGACCCAGTACTTC	CASLGGGDEETQYF